The next 18 T cell receptor beta chains were all read from a single sample in a study of immune evolution from preneoplasia to lung adenocarcinoma. Sequencing was performed with immunoSEQ multiplex PCR; in TCRdb, only in-frame clones are kept and a portion is missing. This repertoire shows 3,600 or so clones, around 67% found once; its top ten account for about 17%. Sequencing was done on a sample of FFPE minimally invasive lung adenocarcinoma tissue. These receptors originate from a person aged 60 to 85 with lung adenocarcinoma.

V is TRBV14 and J is TRBJ1-2; D perhaps matches TRBD1 (6 bases). The CDR3 covers 17 residues. The V end was cut by 4 bases, the J end by 5 bases, with 23 bases between. Germline CDR1 reads SGHDN; CDR2 reads FVKESK. The CDR3 sequence is CASSPRFGTPLEYGYTF. CDR3 DNA: TGTGCCAGCAGCCCGAGGTTTGGGACACCATTGGAGTATGGCTACACCTTC.

This clone was seen a few times. The chain is built from TRBV7-9 and TRBJ2-3; 13 bases are a match to TRBD2. Germline CDR1 is SEHNR and CDR2 is FQNEAQ (reference sequence). V lost 3 bases and J lost 2; bases outside the gene matches: 5. The CDR3 has 17 residues. CDR3 loop: CASSFTGTSGATDTQYF. The CDR3 DNA follows: TGTGCCAGCAGCTTTACAGGGACTAGCGGGGCCACAGATACGCAGTATTTT.

The chain links TRBV5-6 to TRBJ1-1, with TRBD1 identical over 10 bases. Germline-derived CDR1 and CDR2 are SGHDT and YYEEEE. The junction had 4 bases not matched to a gene; V was cut back by 4 bases and J by 1 base. The CDR3 sequence is 15 residues long. The CDR3 DNA is TGTGCCAGCAGCCGACAGGGGGCTCGGAACACTGAAGCTTTCTTT. Its translation is CASSRQGARNTEAFF.

A few counts support this clone. This rearrangement joins TRBV6-6 to TRBJ2-3, with 12 bases lining up with TRBD2. The CDR3 totals 16 residues. V was pared by 2 bases and J by 4 bases, with 4 bases of the junction left unmatched. Germline CDR1 reads MNHNY; CDR2 reads SVGAGI (reference sequence). The CDR3, as DNA: TGTGCCAGCAGTTACCCTAGCGGGGGGGCCCCAGATACGCAGTATTTT. As protein: CASSYPSGGAPDTQYF.

The V gene is TRBV9, the J gene TRBJ2-2; no clear D. Trimming left V 4 bases short and J 1 base short, with 5 bases between. The length of the CDR3 is 13 residues. Germline values: CDR1 SGDLS, CDR2 YYNGEE. The DNA of the CDR3 is TGTGCCAGCAGCAGACAGAACACCGGGGAGCTGTTTTTT. Protein sequence: CASSRQNTGELFF.

The DNA of the CDR3 is TGTGCCAGCAGCTTAGCGTCAATGGGACTAGCGGGGGAAGAGACCCAGTACTTC. Its protein product is CASSLASMGLAGEETQYF. The genes are TRBV11-1 and TRBJ2-5; 14 bases fit TRBD2. V lost 0 bases and J lost 3; bases outside the gene matches: 6. Germline CDR1 is SGHAT and CDR2 is FQDESV (reference sequence). The CDR3 length is 18 residues.

The chain joins TRBV28 to TRBJ2-2, with D possibly TRBD1 on 6 matching bases. V lost 8 bases to trimming and J lost 0 bases, with 13 bases between them. The CDR3 loop spans 15 amino acids. Germline V lookup: CDR1 MDHEN, CDR2 SYDVKM. The CDR3 loop is CASESGQTNTGELFF. In DNA form, the CDR3 reads TGTGCCAGCGAGTCCGGACAGACGAACACCGGGGAGCTGTTTTTT.

Only a few counts were recorded for this clone. The rearrangement joins TRBV19 to TRBJ2-7; D is perhaps TRBD2 (6 bases). Germline CDR1 and CDR2: LNHDA and SQIVND (reference sequence). Trimming pared 6 bases from V and 3 bases from J, leaving 9 bases between. The CDR3 runs to 12 residues. This CDR3 reads CASRATSYEQYF. CDR3 coding DNA: TGTGCCAGTAGAGCGACTAGCTACGAGCAGTACTTC.

CDR3 residues: CASSGQGVGLFF. CDR3 nucleotide sequence: TGTGCCAGCAGCGGACAGGGGGTCGGACTGTTTTTT. The chain carries TRBV6-1 and TRBJ1-4; 10 bases fit TRBD1. The length of the CDR3 is 12 residues. The V gene's germline CDR1 is MNHNS and CDR2 SASEGT. With 6 bases clipped from V and 13 bases from J, the junction kept 5 bases outside the gene matches.

This chain uses TRBV19 with TRBJ2-1; TRBD2 aligns across 13 bases. After removal of 8 bases from V and 7 bases from J, the junction contained 8 bases not matched to a gene. The CDR3 is 15 amino acids. CDR1 LNHDA and CDR2 SQIVND come from the germline V gene (reference sequence). CDR3 in DNA: TGTGCCAGTGTTCTCACTAGCGGGGGGGCAAATGAGCAGTTCTTC. Amino acid sequence: CASVLTSGGANEQFF.

The chain uses TRBV5-1 and TRBJ1-5, with D perhaps matching TRBD1 (5 bases). The CDR3 contains 15 residues. The germline CDR1 and CDR2 sequences are SGHRS and YFSETQ. Trimming took 8 bases from V and 7 from J, leaving 22 bases between them. DNA for the CDR3: TGCGCCAGTCCCGACTTGGTAGGGGCGGGGCAGCCCCAGCATTTT. As protein: CASPDLVGAGQPQHF.

The chain has TRBV5-1 and TRBJ1-1, with 7 bases identical to TRBD1. Germline V gene lookup returns CDR1 SGHRS and CDR2 YFSETQ. The CDR3 runs to 14 residues. The V and J ends lost 4 bases and 3 bases, in that order; junction bases with no gene match: 6. The CDR3 DNA sequence: TGCGCCAGCAGCGCCACAGGGGTTGACACTGAAGCTTTCTTT. Its protein is CASSATGVDTEAFF.

This chain links TRBV18 with TRBJ1-5, with D hard to call. This CDR3 has 13 amino acids. The V gene's germline CDR1 is KGHSH and CDR2 LQKENI. V was clipped by 8 bases and J by 4 bases, with 12 bases between them. The CDR3 spells CASRKDQNQPQHF. The DNA of the CDR3 is TGTGCCAGCCGGAAGGACCAGAATCAGCCCCAGCATTTT.

The genes are TRBV5-1 and TRBJ2-2; D call uncertain. Germline lookup yields CDR1 SGHRS and CDR2 YFSETQ. The V and J ends lost 0 bases and 2 bases respectively, with 5 bases between them. The CDR3 loop spans 14 amino acids. DNA of the CDR3: TGCGCCAGCAGCTTGGACACAAACACCGGGGAGCTGTTTTTT. Its protein product is CASSLDTNTGELFF. The whole variable domain, remainder taken from reference TRBV5-1 and TRBJ2-2, is KAGVTQTPRYLIKTRGQQVTLSCSPISGHRSVSWYQQTPGQGLQFLFEYFSETQRNKGNFPGRFSGRQFSNSRSEMNVSTLELGDSALYLCASSLDTNTGELFFGEGSRLTVL.

The CDR3: CATSREVVHEQFF. The CDR3 DNA sequence: TGTGCCACCAGCAGAGAAGTCGTCCATGAGCAGTTCTTC. This rearrangement joins TRBV15 to TRBJ2-1; D call uncertain. This CDR3 has 13 amino acids. Germline-derived CDR1 and CDR2 are LNHNV and YYDKDF (reference sequence). Trimming left V 0 bases short and J 8 bases short, with 8 bases between.

The rearrangement joins TRBV30 to TRBJ1-5, with 9 positions matching TRBD1. This CDR3 spans 14 amino acids. Trimming took 3 bases from V and 7 from J; bases not matched to a gene: 7. Germline CDR1 is GTSNPN and CDR2 is SVGIG (reference sequence). The CDR3 loop is CAWSPGQGGQPQHF. The CDR3 DNA is TGTGCCTGGAGCCCGGGACAGGGAGGACAGCCCCAGCATTTT.

V gene TRBV11-3 combines with J gene TRBJ1-4, with D hard to call. V lost 7 bases, J lost 7 bases, and 4 bases lay in between. The CDR3 is 10 residues long. Germline lookup yields CDR1 SGHNT and CDR2 YENEEA. The CDR3 DNA sequence: TGTGCCAGCATGGGTGAAAAACTGTTTTTT. Amino acid sequence: CASMGEKLFF.

DNA of the CDR3: TGTGCCAGCAGCTTATTGGTGAACACTGAAGCTTTCTTT. This translates into CASSLLVNTEAFF. The chain combines TRBV7-2 with TRBJ1-1; D not resolved. With 2 bases removed from V and 0 bases from J, the gap between germline ends came to 4 bases. This CDR3 region has 13 residues. Germline values: CDR1 SGHTA, CDR2 FQGNSA.